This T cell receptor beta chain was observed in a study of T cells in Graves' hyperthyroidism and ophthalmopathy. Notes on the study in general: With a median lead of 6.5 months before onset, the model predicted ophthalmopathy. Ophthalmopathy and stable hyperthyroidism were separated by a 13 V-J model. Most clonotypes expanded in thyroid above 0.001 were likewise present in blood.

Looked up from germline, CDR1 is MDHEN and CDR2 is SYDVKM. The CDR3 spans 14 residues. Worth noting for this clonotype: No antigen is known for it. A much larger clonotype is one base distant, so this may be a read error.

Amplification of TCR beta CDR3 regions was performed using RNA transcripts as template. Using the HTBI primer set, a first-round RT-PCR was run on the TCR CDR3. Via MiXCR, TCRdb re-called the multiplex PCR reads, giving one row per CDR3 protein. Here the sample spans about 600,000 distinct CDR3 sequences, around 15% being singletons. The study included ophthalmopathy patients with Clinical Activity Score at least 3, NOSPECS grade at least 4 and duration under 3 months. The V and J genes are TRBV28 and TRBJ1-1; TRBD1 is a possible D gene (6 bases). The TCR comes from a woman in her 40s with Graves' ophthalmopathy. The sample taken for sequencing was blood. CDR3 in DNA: TGTACCAGCAGTTCCCCTAGGGGGGGCCCTGAAGCTTTCTTT. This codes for CTSSSPRGGPEAFF.